This TCR beta chain appears in the sequencing data of a study of cytomegalovirus exposure and HLA in healthy donors. Study observations and caveats: Across donors, presence/absence analyses took sequencing depth to be roughly uniform. According to an earlier analysis, most TCR beta V segments yielded productive rearrangements about 87% or about 30% of the time.

PCR was performed using 60 Vbeta and 13 Jbeta primers. Measured with immunoSEQ multiplex PCR; TCRdb has only the in-frame clones, and not every one. The table includes about 200,000 clones, roughly 73% detected once. Trimming took 8 bases from V and 3 from J; bases not matched to a gene: 9. CDR3 length: 14 amino acids. CDR1 GTSNPN and CDR2 SVGIG come from the germline V gene (reference sequence). Concerning this clone itself: Its specificity is not known.

Sequenced input: PBMCs. The origin of this receptor is a woman aged 25 to 39 in good health and CMV-seropositive. The J gene is TRBJ1-3, the V gene TRBV30, with TRBD1 matching over 8 bases. The CDR3 sequence is CARGAGGFGNTIYF. The CDR3 DNA reads as TGTGCCCGTGGGGCAGGGGGCTTTGGAAACACCATATATTTT. The whole variable domain, filled in from reference TRBV30 and TRBJ1-3, reads SQTIHQWPATLVQPVGSPLSLECTVEGTSNPNLYWYRQAAGRGLQLLFYSVGIGQISSEVPQNLSASRPQDRQFILSSKKLLLSDSGFYLCARGAGGFGNTIYFGEGSWLTVV.